What follows is one T cell receptor beta chain and its context. The germline V and J ends were trimmed by 6 bases and 10 bases, with 16 bases remaining between them. The CDR3 is 14 residues long. Germline V lookup: CDR1 LNHDA, CDR2 SQIVND (reference sequence). The entry originates in a study of blood T cell repertoires in COVID-19. Study information: Sample material is recorded as cDNA or gDNA derived from T cells, B-cell-depleted T cells, or PBMCs.

Source study methods: Amplifying reference gene primers gave estimates of nucleated cell counts. Profiling relied on immunoSEQ multiplex PCR, and the TCRdb table lists in-frame clones only, not all of them. V and J calls and clone size follow that table, whereas D and trimming were derived from the DNA. The sample has about 75,000 clones, 80% to 90% seen once. This chain connects TRBV19 to TRBJ1-6; D is ambiguous. Sequencing used peripheral blood. This receptor was obtained from a woman aged 45 to 65 with acute or convalescent COVID-19. The CDR3 sequence is CASREGGSQSPLHF. The CDR3 DNA follows: TGTGCCAGTAGGGAGGGCGGAAGCCAATCACCCCTCCACTTT. The full variable domain, completed using reference TRBV19 and TRBJ1-6, is DGGITQSPKYLFRKEGQNVTLSCEQNLNHDAMYWYRQDPGQGLRLIYYSQIVNDFQKGDIAEGYSVSREKKESFPLTVTSAQKNPTAFYLCASREGGSQSPLHFGNGTRLTVT.